The rows below give T cell receptor beta chains drawn from one sample of a study of esophageal squamous cell carcinoma under preoperative chemotherapy. TCRdb ran MiXCR on the PCR reads and lists one entry per CDR3 protein. The repertoire consists of about 32,000 distinct CDR3 sequences, with less than 65% occurring once and the leading ten covering roughly 25%. Collection of the sample occurred from a patient given preoperative chemotherapy. Receptors originate from a human donor with esophageal squamous cell carcinoma. The donor label of this sample is uncertain. The CDR3 runs from the conserved cysteine through the conserved F or W. A D gene is named only where the DNA matches it firmly. The size entry is marked missing in some rows and otherwise reads once, few, many or a size class.

- TRBJ2-4 - TRBV5-4 TGTGCCAGCAGCCTGGACAATAAAAACATTCAGTACTTC CASSLDNKNIQYF
- TRBJ2-5 TRBD2 TRBV7-2 TGTGCCAGCAGCCCGGGGGGGAACACAGAGACGCAGTACTTC CASSPGGNTETQYF
- TRBJ2-3 - TRBV7-3 TGTGCCAGCAGCGCGGGGGAGGGGGGCCGTGGCGACGATACGCAGTATTTT CASSAGEGGRGDDTQYF
- TRBJ2-3 TRBD2 TRBV7-2 TGTGCCAGCAGCTTTCGGGGGGTGCGAGCCAAAAATACGCAGTATTTC CASSFRGVRAKNTQYF
- TRBJ2-4 - TRBV7-6 TGTGCCAGCAGCGTCTCGAGGCGGTGGGCCACAAACATTCAGTATTTC CASSVSRRWATNIQYF
- TRBJ1-4 - TRBV7-2 TGTGCCAGCAGCCCAAGGGGGAATGAAAAACTGTTTTTT CASSPRGNEKLFF
once TRBJ2-5 - TRBV7-3 TGTGCCAGCAGCGCGGGGCTCGGGGGCCGGGACGGAGATACCCAGTACTTC CASSAGLGGRDGDTQYF
- TRBJ2-5 - TRBV20-1 TGCAGTGCTAGAGATACAATCCAAGAGACCCAGTACTTC CSARDTIQETQYF
- TRBJ2-5 - TRBV7-2 TGTGCCAGCATCGCCGGCCGTGACCAAAAGACCCAGTACTTC CASIAGRDQKTQYF
many TRBJ2-3 - TRBV7-3 TGTGCCAGCAGCCATCCCTCGGGGACGCAGTATTTT CASSHPSGTQYF
once TRBJ2-5 - TRBV5-4 TGTGCCAGCAGCTTGATGTTAGAGACCCAGTACTTC CASSLMLETQYF
- TRBJ2-5 TRBD2 TRBV7-2 TGTGCCAGCGCGGGGGGGGGGGGTCGTGACCAAGACACCCAGTACTTC CASAGGGGRDQDTQYF
once TRBJ2-7 - TRBV7-2 TGTGCCAGCAGCCCATCCTGGAACGCGAACGAGCAGTACTTC CASSPSWNANEQYF
- TRBJ2-5 TRBD2 TRBV10-3 TGTGCCATCAGTGAGCGGGAGGGCCTTGGGGAGGAGACCCAGTACTTC CAISEREGLGEETQYF
few TRBJ2-7 TRBD1 TRBV19 TGTGCCAGTAGACCCGGGACAGGGCGATACGAGCAGTACTTC CASRPGTGRYEQYF
- TRBJ2-4 TRBD2 TRBV6-1 TGTGCCACGGGGGAGGGAGGCAAAAACACTCAGTATTTC CATGEGGKNTQYF
- TRBJ2-6 - TRBV6-5 TGTGCCAGCAGTTCCGACAGGCTGAATCTTCCCGGGGCCAACGTCCTGACTTTC CASSSDRLNLPGANVLTF
- TRBJ2-5 - TRBV5-8 TGTGCCAGCAGCCCGAAGACCTCAGGACAAGGCTTC CASSPKTSGQGF
- TRBJ2-5 TRBD2 TRBV7-2 TGTGCGGGCAGCGGGGGGCGTGAGCAAGAGACCCAGTACTTC CAGSGGREQETQYF
- TRBJ2-3 TRBD2 TRBV7-2 TGTGCCAGCAGCTTAGAGGGACTAGCGGGGGGGCCGGAGGATACCCAGTATTTC CASSLEGLAGGPEDTQYF
- TRBJ2-3 - TRBV7-2 TGTGCCAGCAGCGTCCTACGGGCGGTGAGGACAGATACGCAGTATTTT CASSVLRAVRTDTQYF
once TRBJ2-1 - TRBV7-3 TGTGCCAGCAGCTTACCGGGCCCGAGCTCCTACGGGGAGCAGTTTTTT CASSLPGPSSYGEQFF
medium-sized TRBJ2-3 - TRBV7-9 TGTGCCAGCAGCCCGTTGACAGGTACAGATACGCAGTATTTT CASSPLTGTDTQYF
few TRBJ2-1 - TRBV4-1 TGCGCCAGCAGCCAAGATTCCCGGACTGATGAGCAGTTCTTC CASSQDSRTDEQFF
medium-sized TRBJ2-7 - TRBV7-8 TGTGCCAGCAGCTTAACGGATAGCTCCTACGAGCAGTACTTC CASSLTDSSYEQYF
- TRBJ1-2 - TRBV7-8 TGTGCCAGCAGCTTAGCCCAGGGCTGGCGCGATGGCTACACCTTC CASSLAQGWRDGYTF
once TRBJ2-2 - TRBV7-8 TGTGCCAGCAGCCCAGAAGCGGGTGTGCTTCACGAGGAGCTGTATTTT CASSPEAGVLHEELYF
- TRBJ1-2 - TRBV10-1 TGCGCCAGCACCTACTCGGGGCCCCAGGATGGCTACACCTTC CASTYSGPQDGYTF
many TRBJ1-1 - TRBV7-3 TGTGCCAGCAGCGTAAACCGGAACACTGAAGCTTTCTTT CASSVNRNTEAFF